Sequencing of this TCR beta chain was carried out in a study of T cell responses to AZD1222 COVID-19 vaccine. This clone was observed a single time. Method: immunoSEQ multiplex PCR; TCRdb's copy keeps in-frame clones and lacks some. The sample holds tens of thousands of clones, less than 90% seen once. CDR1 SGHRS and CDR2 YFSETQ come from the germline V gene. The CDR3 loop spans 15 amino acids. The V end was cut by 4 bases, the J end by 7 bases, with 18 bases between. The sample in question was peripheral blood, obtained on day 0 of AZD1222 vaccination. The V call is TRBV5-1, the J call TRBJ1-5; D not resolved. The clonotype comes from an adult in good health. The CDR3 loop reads CASSPEVGQNQPQHF. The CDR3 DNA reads TGCGCCAGCAGCCCGGAGGTTGGGCAGAACCAGCCCCAGCATTTT.